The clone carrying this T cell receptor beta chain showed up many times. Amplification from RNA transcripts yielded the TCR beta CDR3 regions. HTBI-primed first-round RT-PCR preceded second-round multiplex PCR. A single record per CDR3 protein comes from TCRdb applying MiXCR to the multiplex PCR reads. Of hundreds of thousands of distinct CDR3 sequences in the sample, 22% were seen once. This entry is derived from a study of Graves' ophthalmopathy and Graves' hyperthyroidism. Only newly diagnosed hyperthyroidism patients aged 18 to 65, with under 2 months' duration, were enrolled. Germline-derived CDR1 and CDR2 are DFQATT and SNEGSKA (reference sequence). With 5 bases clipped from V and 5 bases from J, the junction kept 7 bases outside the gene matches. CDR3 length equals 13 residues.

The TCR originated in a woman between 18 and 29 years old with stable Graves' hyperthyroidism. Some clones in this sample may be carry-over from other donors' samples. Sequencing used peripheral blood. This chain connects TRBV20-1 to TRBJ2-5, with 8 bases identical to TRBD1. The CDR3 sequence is CSADETGVETQYF. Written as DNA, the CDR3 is TGCAGTGCTGATGAGACAGGGGTGGAGACCCAGTACTTC.